This is a list of T cell receptor beta chains from one sample in a study of cytomegalovirus exposure and HLA in healthy donors. Using immunoSEQ multiplex PCR, the repertoire was profiled, and TCRdb retains in-frame clones only, with some absent. The sample lists 150,000 to 170,000 clones; 70% to 80% were seen once. The sample was PBMCs. These receptors all come from a man aged 25-45 years in good health and CMV-seronegative. The CDR3 runs from the conserved cysteine through the conserved F or W. D genes are given only for firm matches. The listing skips clone size in some rows; elsewhere it reads once, few, many or a size class.

j_gene: TRBJ1-2
v_gene: TRBV28
d_gene: -
abundance: few
CDR3aa: CASALMGGGYTF
CDR3nt: TGTGCCAGCGCCTTGATGGGAGGTGGCTACACCTTC

j_gene: TRBJ2-1
v_gene: TRBV5-1
d_gene: TRBD2
abundance: -
CDR3aa: CASSLAPTSGGSSYNEQFF
CDR3nt: TGCGCCAGCAGCTTGGCCCCGACTAGCGGGGGGTCCTCCTACAATGAGCAGTTCTTC

j_gene: TRBJ1-1
v_gene: TRBV7-9
d_gene: TRBD1
abundance: once
CDR3aa: CASSPPGTGATEAFF
CDR3nt: TGTGCCAGCAGCCCCCCCGGGACAGGGGCTACTGAAGCTTTCTTT

j_gene: TRBJ2-1
v_gene: TRBV11-3
d_gene: -
abundance: once
CDR3aa: CASSPQGGQSNEQFF
CDR3nt: TGTGCCAGCAGCCCCCAGGGGGGACAGTCCAATGAGCAGTTCTTC

j_gene: TRBJ2-7
v_gene: TRBV5-1
d_gene: TRBD2
abundance: -
CDR3aa: CASSPGGGYEQYF
CDR3nt: TGCGCCAGCAGCCCGGGAGGGGGCTACGAGCAGTACTTC

j_gene: TRBJ2-2
v_gene: TRBV21-1
d_gene: -
abundance: -
CDR3aa: CASSVPRGGVGSTGELFF
CDR3nt: TGTGCCAGCAGCGTACCGAGGGGAGGGGTCGGTAGCACCGGGGAGCTGTTTTTT

j_gene: TRBJ2-7
v_gene: TRBV30
d_gene: -
abundance: -
CDR3aa: CAWSGQGGEQYF
CDR3nt: TGTGCCTGGAGTGGACAGGGAGGCGAGCAGTACTTC

j_gene: TRBJ1-3
v_gene: TRBV9
d_gene: -
abundance: -
CDR3aa: CASSPVGPGEFSSGNTIYF
CDR3nt: TGTGCCAGCAGCCCTGTGGGCCCGGGGGAGTTTAGCTCTGGAAACACCATATATTTT

j_gene: TRBJ1-2
v_gene: TRBV7-9
d_gene: TRBD1
abundance: -
CDR3aa: CASSQSGTGGAYGYTF
CDR3nt: TGTGCCAGCAGCCAAAGTGGGACAGGGGGCGCCTATGGCTACACCTTC

j_gene: TRBJ2-7
v_gene: TRBV19
d_gene: TRBD1
abundance: -
CDR3aa: CASTLTGSSYEQYF
CDR3nt: TGTGCCAGTACCCTGACAGGGAGCTCCTACGAGCAGTACTTC

j_gene: TRBJ1-1
v_gene: TRBV12-5
d_gene: -
abundance: -
CDR3aa: CASGLVSGLGNTEAFF
CDR3nt: TGTGCTAGTGGTTTGGTATCGGGACTAGGGAACACTGAAGCTTTCTTT

j_gene: TRBJ1-3
v_gene: TRBV28
d_gene: TRBD1
abundance: few
CDR3aa: CASRPGQTSGNTIYF
CDR3nt: TGTGCCAGCAGGCCGGGACAGACATCTGGAAACACCATATATTTT

j_gene: TRBJ1-1
v_gene: TRBV7-2
d_gene: -
abundance: few
CDR3aa: CASGGGGIAFF
CDR3nt: TGTGCCAGCGGGGGCGGGGGGATAGCTTTCTTT

j_gene: TRBJ2-5
v_gene: TRBV28
d_gene: -
abundance: -
CDR3aa: CASSPRGWETQYF
CDR3nt: TGTGCCAGCAGCCCCAGGGGCTGGGAGACCCAGTACTTC

j_gene: TRBJ1-5
v_gene: TRBV13
d_gene: TRBD1
abundance: -
CDR3aa: CASSLGTGNQSNQPQHF
CDR3nt: TGTGCCAGCAGCCTAGGGACAGGGAATCAGAGCAATCAGCCCCAGCATTTT

j_gene: TRBJ1-4
v_gene: TRBV5-8
d_gene: -
abundance: -
CDR3aa: CASSLWAEEKLFF
CDR3nt: TGTGCCAGCAGCTTGTGGGCTGAGGAAAAACTGTTTTTT

j_gene: TRBJ2-3
v_gene: TRBV1
d_gene: -
abundance: -
CDR3aa: CTSSQVGQGSTDTQYF
CDR3nt: -

j_gene: TRBJ1-6
v_gene: TRBV7-6
d_gene: TRBD1
abundance: few
CDR3aa: CASSEQGEPLHF
CDR3nt: TGTGCCAGCAGCGAACAGGGGGAACCCCTCCACTTT

j_gene: TRBJ2-7
v_gene: TRBV28
d_gene: TRBD1
abundance: -
CDR3aa: CATEGAAPEQYF
CDR3nt: TGTGCCACCGAGGGGGCCGCGCCCGAGCAGTACTTC

j_gene: TRBJ2-7
v_gene: TRBV4-2
d_gene: TRBD2
abundance: -
CDR3aa: CASSHQYSVGSGAAYEQYF
CDR3nt: TGTGCCAGCAGCCACCAATATTCCGTCGGTAGCGGGGCAGCCTACGAGCAGTACTTC

j_gene: TRBJ1-2
v_gene: TRBV6-6
d_gene: -
abundance: -
CDR3aa: CASSLPGNGGYTF
CDR3nt: TGTGCCAGCAGCCTACCCGGGAATGGAGGCTACACCTTC

j_gene: TRBJ2-7
v_gene: TRBV28
d_gene: -
abundance: few
CDR3aa: CASSSRVREQYF
CDR3nt: TGTGCCAGCAGTTCGCGGGTCCGCGAGCAGTACTTC

j_gene: TRBJ2-3
v_gene: TRBV27
d_gene: TRBD1
abundance: few
CDR3aa: CASSLQGAAQYF
CDR3nt: TGTGCCAGCAGTTTACAGGGGGCAGCGCAGTATTTT

j_gene: TRBJ1-4
v_gene: TRBV4-3
d_gene: -
abundance: -
CDR3aa: CASSSVGGGEKLFF
CDR3nt: TGCGCCAGCAGCTCGGTCGGGGGAGGGGAAAAACTGTTTTTT

j_gene: TRBJ2-1
v_gene: TRBV2
d_gene: TRBD1
abundance: -
CDR3aa: CASSGKGAIMEQFF
CDR3nt: TGTGCCAGCAGTGGAAAGGGGGCCATCATGGAGCAGTTCTTC

j_gene: TRBJ1-2
v_gene: TRBV28
d_gene: TRBD1
abundance: -
CDR3aa: CASSQGQNYGYTF
CDR3nt: TGTGCCAGCAGTCAGGGACAGAACTATGGCTACACCTTC

j_gene: TRBJ2-5
v_gene: TRBV6-5
d_gene: TRBD1
abundance: -
CDR3aa: CASSYDRAETQYF
CDR3nt: TGTGCCAGCAGTTACGACAGGGCCGAGACCCAGTACTTC

j_gene: TRBJ1-6
v_gene: TRBV14
d_gene: TRBD1
abundance: once
CDR3aa: CASSPTGVWSPLHF
CDR3nt: TGTGCCAGCAGCCCCACAGGGGTTTGGTCACCCCTCCACTTT

j_gene: TRBJ2-7
v_gene: TRBV6-5
d_gene: TRBD1
abundance: once
CDR3aa: CASSPSTGESYEQYF
CDR3nt: TGTGCCAGCAGCCCCTCCACAGGGGAGTCCTACGAGCAGTACTTC

j_gene: TRBJ2-5
v_gene: TRBV5-1
d_gene: TRBD2
abundance: -
CDR3aa: CASSWGGRGTQYF
CDR3nt: TGCGCCAGCAGCTGGGGGGGGAGAGGGACCCAGTACTTC

j_gene: TRBJ1-6
v_gene: TRBV4-2
d_gene: -
abundance: -
CDR3aa: CASSQENRDDSPLHF
CDR3nt: TGTGCCAGCAGCCAAGAAAACAGGGATGATTCACCCCTCCACTTT

j_gene: TRBJ1-6
v_gene: TRBV5-1
d_gene: TRBD1
abundance: -
CDR3aa: CASRGGGAGSYNSPLHF
CDR3nt: TGCGCCAGCAGAGGAGGGGGCGCAGGCTCCTATAATTCACCCCTCCACTTT

j_gene: TRBJ2-7
v_gene: TRBV29-1
d_gene: TRBD1
abundance: once
CDR3aa: CSVEGGAGGYEQYF
CDR3nt: TGCAGCGTTGAAGGAGGGGCAGGGGGCTACGAGCAGTACTTC

j_gene: TRBJ1-5
v_gene: TRBV30
d_gene: TRBD1
abundance: once
CDR3aa: CAWSRSGGQPQNF
CDR3nt: TGTGCCTGGAGTCGCTCAGGGGGTCAGCCCCAGAATTTT

j_gene: TRBJ2-5
v_gene: TRBV18
d_gene: TRBD1
abundance: few
CDR3aa: CASSPRTGNKETQYF
CDR3nt: TGTGCCAGCTCACCTCGGACAGGGAACAAAGAGACCCAGTACTTC